The source of this TCR beta chain is a study of blood T cell repertoires in COVID-19. The CDR3 loop spans 18 amino acids. Trimming left V 3 bases short and J 4 bases short, with 22 bases between. The V gene's germline CDR1 is MDHEN and CDR2 SYDVKM. Some clones are missing from TCRdb's copy, which holds only in-frame ones; the method was immunoSEQ multiplex PCR. This table has approximately 500,000 clones, about 88% appearing once. The TCR sequence derives from a man between 18 and 35 years old with COVID-19, enrolled during active disease. Sequencing input: peripheral blood. The genes are TRBV28 and TRBJ2-1; maybe TRBD2 (7 bases). In DNA form, the CDR3 reads TGTGCCAGCAGTTTCCTCTTCCCACAGGGAGGGTTGTACAATGAGCAGTTCTTC. This gives the protein CASSFLFPQGGLYNEQFF.